The 26 T cell receptor beta chains below all came from one sample that was sequenced in a study of T cell repertoires in cytomegalovirus infection. TCRdb used MiXCR to reprocess the reads, holding one entry per CDR3 protein. Among some 320,000 distinct CDR3 sequences, more than 8% were seen once, and the ten largest hold 4.3%. Sequencing was carried out using PBMCs. The receptors derive from a human donor in good health (CMV status not recorded). Some clones in this sample may be carry-over from other donors' samples.

Many counts were recorded for this clonotype. The genes are TRBV6-1 and TRBJ2-7, with 10 bases identical to TRBD1. The CDR3 consists of 15 residues. Germline V gene sequence: CDR1 MNHNS, CDR2 SASEGT. With V trimmed by 3 bases and J by 4 bases, 6 bases remained unmatched. DNA of the CDR3: TGTGCCAGCAGTGATCTGGGACAGGGGATTTACGAGCAGTACTTC. This encodes CASSDLGQGIYEQYF.

This clonotype has just a few counts. The chain carries TRBV28 and TRBJ2-3; D may be TRBD1 or TRBD2 (5 bases each). The germline gives CDR1 MDHEN, CDR2 SYDVKM. CDR3 size: 15 residues. V was clipped by 8 bases and J by 3 bases, with 18 bases between them. The CDR3 region has the DNA TGTGCCAGCTGGCGTGGTGGGGGACGGACAGATACGCAGTATTTT. It yields the protein CASWRGGGRTDTQYF. The full variable domain, with the rest looked up from reference TRBV28 and TRBJ2-3, is DVKVTQSSRYLVKRTGEKVFLECVQDMDHENMFWYRQDPGLGLRLIYFSYDVKMKEKGDIPEGYSVSREKKERFSLILESASTNQTSMYLCASWRGGGRTDTQYFGPGTRLTVL.

V usage is TRBV18 and J usage is TRBJ1-4; D gene uncertain. V was shortened by 4 bases and J by 0 bases, with 6 bases between the two germline ends. The CDR3 has 14 amino acids. Germline-derived CDR1 and CDR2 are KGHSH and LQKENI. CDR3 loop: CASSQHATNEKLFF. DNA for the CDR3: TGTGCCAGCTCACAACATGCAACTAATGAAAAACTGTTTTTT.

The table lists this clonotype with a few counts. V is TRBV20-1 and J is TRBJ1-1; no firm D call. V was clipped by 2 bases and J by 5 bases, with 15 bases between them. CDR3 size: 14 residues. From germline, CDR1 is DFQATT and CDR2 SNEGSKA (reference sequence). CDR3 coding DNA: TGCAGTGCTAGATCCTTAGGGCGAGGGACTGAAGCTTTCTTT. Translation gives CSARSLGRGTEAFF.

This clonotype was seen more than once but under ten times. This chain links TRBV10-3 with TRBJ2-3; a possible D gene is TRBD1 (7 bases). This CDR3 has 15 residues. In germline, CDR1 is ENHRY, CDR2 SYGVKD. V was trimmed by 3 bases and J by 5 bases, leaving 15 bases between them. The CDR3: CAISDGGGGKDTQYF. The DNA for the CDR3 is TGTGCCATCAGTGACGGTGGAGGGGGCAAAGATACGCAGTATTTT.

This chain connects TRBV20-1 to TRBJ2-1; no definite D call. The germline V gene encodes CDR1 DFQATT and CDR2 SNEGSKA (reference sequence). The germline V and J ends were trimmed by 3 bases and 1 base, with 10 bases remaining between them. The CDR3 covers 14 residues. The CDR3 spells CSASLLPSYNEQFF. The CDR3 region has the DNA TGCAGTGCTAGCTTACTCCCGTCCTACAATGAGCAGTTCTTC.

This clonotype was seen ten or more times. The chain combines TRBV20-1 with TRBJ2-4, with D perhaps matching TRBD1 (5 bases). V lost 2 bases, J lost 2 bases, and 7 bases lay in between. The CDR3 is made up of 13 amino acids. Germline-derived CDR1 and CDR2 are DFQATT and SNEGSKA (reference sequence). CDR3 coding DNA: TGCAGTGCTAGACAGGGTTCCAAAAACATTCAGTACTTC. It is translated as CSARQGSKNIQYF.

Comment on this clonotype: One junction end does not reproduce the germline sequence, and a read error may be involved. The V gene is TRBV28, the J gene TRBJ2-2; a weak D match, TRBD2 (8 bases). The V gene's germline CDR1 is MDHEN and CDR2 SYDVKM. This CDR3 is built from 16 residues. The CDR3 here is CATLTPSGRGGGEQFF. CDR3 in DNA: TGTGCCACCCTAACCCCCAGCGGGAGAGGGGGCGGGGAGCAGTTTTTT.

In this sample, this clonotype turned up many times. The rearrangement joins TRBV7-2 to TRBJ1-2; a weak D match, TRBD1 (5 bases). V lost 5 bases, J lost 4 bases, and 20 bases lay in between. The CDR3 runs to 16 residues. The germline gives CDR1 SGHTA, CDR2 FQGNSA. CDR3 nucleotide sequence: TGTGCCAGCAGCCCCCCGGGGGGGTTTAGGAGCTATGGCTACACCTTC. Its translation: CASSPPGGFRSYGYTF.

This clonotype was detected many times. The V and J genes are TRBV7-2 and TRBJ1-1; possibly TRBD1 for D (5 bases). The V end was cut by 5 bases, the J end by 1 base, with 14 bases between. The length of the CDR3 is 15 residues. From germline, CDR1 is SGHTA and CDR2 FQGNSA. CDR3 sequence (DNA): TGTGCCAGCAGCACCAGCAGGGTGGGGAACACTGAAGCTTTCTTT. Amino acids: CASSTSRVGNTEAFF.

This clonotype was detected only a few times. The chain carries TRBV7-6 and TRBJ2-7; D is perhaps TRBD1 (5 bases). Trimming removed 4 bases from V and 3 bases from J, with 13 bases in between. The germline V gene encodes CDR1 SGHVS and CDR2 FNYEAQ. CDR3 length: 14 residues. The CDR3 reads CASSSPAGRYEQYF. The CDR3 DNA follows: TGTGCCAGCAGCTCACCGGCAGGGCGCTACGAGCAGTACTTC.

At least ten counts were recorded for this clonotype. CDR3: CASSSKRGGQDTQYF. DNA for the CDR3: TGTGCCAGCAGCTCTAAGCGGGGGGGCCAAGATACGCAGTATTTT. The V call is TRBV5-4, the J call TRBJ2-3; 10 bases fit TRBD2. The CDR3 has 15 residues. The V gene end was trimmed by 3 bases and the J gene end by 5 bases; junction bases not matched to a gene: 6. The germline gives CDR1 SGHNT, CDR2 YYREEE (reference sequence).

This clonotype was detected a few times. CDR3 sequence: CASSLTGPNEQFF. The CDR3, as DNA: TGTGCCAGCAGCTTAACGGGGCCCAATGAGCAGTTCTTC. This sequence joins TRBV7-6 and TRBJ2-1, with D perhaps assigned TRBD1 or TRBD2 (5 bases each). Germline loops: CDR1 SGHVS, CDR2 FNYEAQ. Trimming removed 2 bases at V and 6 bases at J, with 8 bases between. This CDR3 has 13 amino acids.

The rearrangement uses TRBV25-1 and TRBJ2-7; D tentatively reads TRBD1 or TRBD2 (6 bases each). The length of the CDR3 is 12 residues. Trimming removed 8 bases from V and 3 bases from J, with 11 bases in between. CDR1 and CDR2 from the germline V gene are MGHDK and SYGVNS. CDR3 bases: TGTGCCAGCGAGGGGGGCGTCTACGAGCAGTACTTC. Translation gives CASEGGVYEQYF.

This clonotype was seen only a few times. The genes are TRBV7-2 and TRBJ2-7, with TRBD1 identical over 8 bases. J lost 2 bases, V lost 3 bases, and 9 bases had no gene match. The germline gives CDR1 SGHTA, CDR2 FQGNSA. This CDR3 spans 16 amino acids. This chain's CDR3 is CASSFRKDRAAYEQYF. The CDR3 DNA is TGTGCCAGCAGCTTTAGAAAGGACAGGGCCGCCTACGAGCAGTACTTC.

This clonotype was observed many times. The chain uses TRBV7-2 and TRBJ2-7; D is possibly TRBD1 (5 bases). CDR1 and CDR2 (germline): SGHTA, FQGNSA. V was clipped by 5 bases and J by 1 base, with 15 bases between them. The length of the CDR3 is 15 residues. CDR3 residues: CASSHIGATSYEQYF. In DNA, the CDR3 is TGTGCCAGCAGCCACATAGGGGCCACGTCCTACGAGCAGTACTTC.

This chain uses TRBV12-3 or TRBV12-4 with TRBJ2-7; 7 positions match TRBD2. This CDR3 spans 14 amino acids. J lost 3 bases, V lost 7 bases, and 9 bases had no gene match. CDR3 DNA: TGTGCCAGCAAACGGGGAGGGGTAAGCTACGAGCAGTACTTC. It translates to CASKRGGVSYEQYF.

This clonotype was counted ten times or more. This chain links TRBV7-9 with TRBJ2-7, with 8 bases aligning to TRBD1. Looked up from germline, CDR1 is SEHNR and CDR2 is FQNEAQ (reference sequence). The ends lost 5 bases at V and 0 bases at J; junction bases unmatched: 6. The CDR3 is 15 amino acids. The CDR3 loop is CASSPRDRSSYEQYF. CDR3 coding DNA: TGTGCCAGCAGCCCCAGGGACAGGAGCTCCTACGAGCAGTACTTC.

This clonotype showed up many times. V gene TRBV7-2 combines with J gene TRBJ2-1; 13 bases fit TRBD2. V lost 2 bases, J lost 4 bases, and 2 bases stayed unmatched. Germline V CDR1 and CDR2: SGHTA, FQGNSA. This CDR3 contains 16 residues. The chain's CDR3 is CASSLILAGGYNEQFF. CDR3 nucleotide sequence: TGTGCCAGCAGCTTAATACTAGCGGGAGGGTACAATGAGCAGTTCTTC.

This clonotype was recorded many times. CDR3 DNA: TGTGCCAGCAGCCCTGTTACCCAGGGAAATCAGCCCCAGCATTTT. Encoded protein: CASSPVTQGNQPQHF. The rearrangement uses TRBV7-2 and TRBJ1-5; possible D gene TRBD1, 5 bases. The CDR3 has 15 amino acids. Per the germline V gene, CDR1 is SGHTA and CDR2 is FQGNSA. Trimming left V 5 bases short and J 4 bases short, with 15 bases between.

This clonotype turned up a few times. V is TRBV7-2 and J is TRBJ2-7; maybe TRBD1 (6 bases). Looked up from germline, CDR1 is SGHTA and CDR2 is FQGNSA. The CDR3 is 14 amino acids. The ends were cut back, 5 bases at V and 4 bases at J, with 15 bases in the middle. CDR3 in amino acids: CASSPDRLGYEQYF. CDR3 DNA sequence: TGTGCCAGCAGCCCAGACAGGTTGGGTTACGAGCAGTACTTC.

The CDR3 protein is CASSLLFLSNQPQHF. CDR3 nucleotide sequence: TGTGCCAGCAGCTTATTATTTCTTAGCAATCAGCCCCAGCATTTT. This chain connects TRBV7-2 to TRBJ1-5; no clear D gene. The CDR3 runs 15 residues. CDR1 and CDR2 (germline): SGHTA, FQGNSA. Trimming took off 2 bases at V and 0 bases at J, with 8 bases between the two ends.

This clonotype was recorded at least ten times. The J gene is TRBJ1-3, the V gene TRBV7-2; D ambiguous. This CDR3 has 15 residues. Trimming took 7 bases from V and 2 from J, leaving 15 bases between them. Germline V lookup: CDR1 SGHTA, CDR2 FQGNSA. CDR3 nucleotide sequence: TGTGCCAGCACCATAGGTGCCCCAGCTGGAAACACCATATATTTT. The encoded protein is CASTIGAPAGNTIYF.

This clonotype appeared a few times. The chain employs TRBV12-3 or TRBV12-4 and TRBJ1-6; D unresolved. CDR3 length equals 14 residues. The V gene lost 3 bases and the J gene lost 7 bases, with 10 bases spanning the gap. The CDR3 region is CASSFLQANSPLHF. CDR3 nucleotide sequence: TGTGCCAGCAGTTTTCTCCAGGCGAATTCACCCCTCCACTTT.

The sample holds many counts of this clonotype. The rearrangement joins TRBV7-8 to TRBJ2-3, with D perhaps matching TRBD1 or TRBD2 (5 bases each). CDR3 length: 14 amino acids. Germline-derived CDR1 and CDR2 are SGHVS and FQNEAQ. Trimming stripped 5 bases from V and 2 bases from J, with 11 bases between. The CDR3 sequence: CASSQGDFTDTQYF. CDR3 in DNA: TGTGCCAGCAGCCAGGGAGATTTCACAGATACGCAGTATTTT. Complete variable domain (other parts from reference TRBV7-8 and TRBJ2-3): GAGVSQSPRYKVAKRGQDVALRCDPISGHVSLFWYQQALGQGPEFLTYFQNEAQLDKSGLPSDRFFAERPEGSVSTLKIQRTQQEDSAVYLCASSQGDFTDTQYFGPGTRLTVL.

This clonotype came up a few times. The chain is built from TRBV19 and TRBJ1-5, with unresolved D. CDR1 and CDR2 (germline): LNHDA, SQIVND (reference sequence). Deletions cut 1 base from V and 2 bases from J, with 3 bases between. This CDR3 has 13 residues. This CDR3 is CASSIVGNQPQHF. The CDR3 DNA follows: TGTGCCAGTAGTATAGTAGGCAATCAGCCCCAGCATTTT.